Only a few counts were recorded for the clone carrying this TCR beta chain. Its antigen is undetermined. The data were obtained in a study of identical twins. Broader study findings: Modelling underestimated the level of out-of-frame TCR alpha sharing observed in monozygotic twins. Insertion counts were lower in abundant cord blood beta clonotypes, a trend that memory repertoires did not show. An excess of low generation probability was shown by twin-shared out-of-frame alpha sequences.

After template switching added a universal primer site, the resulting cDNA carried unique molecular identifiers. Each CDR3 protein gets one entry after TCRdb re-called the 5' RACE reads with MiXCR. This sample has some 1,600,000 distinct CDR3 sequences, with about 30% found just once. Sequences were obtained from cord blood. The TCR was taken from a newborn girl in good health.

The CDR3 coding sequence is TGCAGTGCTAGAGTGGTAGGGTACGATGGCTACACCTTC. It codes for CSARVVGYDGYTF. This chain connects TRBV20-1 to TRBJ1-2; the D is unclear. The CDR3 is made up of 13 amino acids. The V end was cut by 1 base, the J end by 6 bases, with 12 bases between. Looked up from germline, CDR1 is DFQATT and CDR2 is SNEGSKA (reference sequence).